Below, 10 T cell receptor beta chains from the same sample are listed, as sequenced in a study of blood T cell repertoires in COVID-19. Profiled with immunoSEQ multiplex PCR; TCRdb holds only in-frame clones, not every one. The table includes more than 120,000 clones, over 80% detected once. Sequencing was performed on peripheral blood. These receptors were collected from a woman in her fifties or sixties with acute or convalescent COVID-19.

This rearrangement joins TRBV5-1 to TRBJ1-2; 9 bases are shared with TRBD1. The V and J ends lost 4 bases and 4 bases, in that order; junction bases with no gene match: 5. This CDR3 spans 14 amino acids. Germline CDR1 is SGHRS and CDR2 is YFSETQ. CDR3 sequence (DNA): TGCGCCAGCAGCCTCCCGGGACAGGGCTATGGCTACACCTTC. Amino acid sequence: CASSLPGQGYGYTF.

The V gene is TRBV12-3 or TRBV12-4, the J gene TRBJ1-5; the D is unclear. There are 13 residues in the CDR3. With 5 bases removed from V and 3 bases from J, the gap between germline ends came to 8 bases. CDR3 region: CASSDSHNQPQHF. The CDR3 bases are TGTGCCAGCAGTGACTCCCACAATCAGCCCCAGCATTTT.

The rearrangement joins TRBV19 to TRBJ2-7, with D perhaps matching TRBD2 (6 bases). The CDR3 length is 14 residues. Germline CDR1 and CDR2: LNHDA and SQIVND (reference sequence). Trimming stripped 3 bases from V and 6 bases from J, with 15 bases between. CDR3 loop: CASSIGPEGPEQYF. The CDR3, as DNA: TGTGCCAGTAGTATTGGCCCGGAGGGGCCCGAGCAGTACTTC.

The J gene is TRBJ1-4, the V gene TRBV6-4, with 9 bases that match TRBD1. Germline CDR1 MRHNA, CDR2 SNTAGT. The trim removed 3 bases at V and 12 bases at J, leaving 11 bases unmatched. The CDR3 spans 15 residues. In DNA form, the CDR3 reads TGTGCCAGCAGTGAAACGGGACAGGGAACTGGGGAACTGTTTTTT. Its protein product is CASSETGQGTGELFF.

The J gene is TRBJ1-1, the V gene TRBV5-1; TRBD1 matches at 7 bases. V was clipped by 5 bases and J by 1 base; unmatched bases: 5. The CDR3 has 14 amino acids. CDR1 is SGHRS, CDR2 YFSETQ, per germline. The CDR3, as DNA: TGCGCCAGCAGGACCGGGACAGCGAACACTGAAGCTTTCTTT. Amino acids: CASRTGTANTEAFF.

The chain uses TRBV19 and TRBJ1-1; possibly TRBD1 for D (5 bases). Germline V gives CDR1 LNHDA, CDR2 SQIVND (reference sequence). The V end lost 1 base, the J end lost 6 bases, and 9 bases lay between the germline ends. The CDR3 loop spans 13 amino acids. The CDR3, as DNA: TGTGCCAGTAGTATAGGGCGGGGCTCTGAAGCTTTCTTT. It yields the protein CASSIGRGSEAFF.

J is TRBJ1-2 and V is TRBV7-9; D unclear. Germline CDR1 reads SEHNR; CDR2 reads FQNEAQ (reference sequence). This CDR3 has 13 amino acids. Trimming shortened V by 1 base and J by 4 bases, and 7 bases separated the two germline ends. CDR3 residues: CASSLELSYGYTF. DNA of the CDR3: TGTGCCAGCAGCTTAGAATTGAGCTATGGCTACACCTTC.

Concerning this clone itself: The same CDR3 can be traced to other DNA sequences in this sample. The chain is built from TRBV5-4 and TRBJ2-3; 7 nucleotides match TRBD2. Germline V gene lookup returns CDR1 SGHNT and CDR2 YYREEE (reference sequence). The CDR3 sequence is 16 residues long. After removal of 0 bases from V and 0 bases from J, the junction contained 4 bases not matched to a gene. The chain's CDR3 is CASSLGLAASTDTQYF. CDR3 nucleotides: TGTGCCAGCAGCTTGGGCCTAGCGGCTAGCACAGATACGCAGTATTTT.

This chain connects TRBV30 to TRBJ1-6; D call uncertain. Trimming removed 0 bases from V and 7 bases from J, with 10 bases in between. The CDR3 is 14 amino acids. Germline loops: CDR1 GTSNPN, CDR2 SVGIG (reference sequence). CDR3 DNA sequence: TGTGCCTGGAGTGTTGGTGCGGGGAATTCACCCCTCCACTTT. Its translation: CAWSVGAGNSPLHF.

CDR3 sequence: CAISEPRQGVGRTEAFF. In nucleotides, the CDR3 is TGTGCCATCAGTGAGCCCCGACAGGGGGTGGGGCGGACTGAAGCTTTCTTT. The genes are TRBV10-3 and TRBJ1-1; 9 bases map to TRBD1. The V gene's germline CDR1 is ENHRY and CDR2 SYGVKD. The CDR3 spans 17 residues. Trimming removed 2 bases from V and 5 bases from J; junction bases left unmatched: 12.